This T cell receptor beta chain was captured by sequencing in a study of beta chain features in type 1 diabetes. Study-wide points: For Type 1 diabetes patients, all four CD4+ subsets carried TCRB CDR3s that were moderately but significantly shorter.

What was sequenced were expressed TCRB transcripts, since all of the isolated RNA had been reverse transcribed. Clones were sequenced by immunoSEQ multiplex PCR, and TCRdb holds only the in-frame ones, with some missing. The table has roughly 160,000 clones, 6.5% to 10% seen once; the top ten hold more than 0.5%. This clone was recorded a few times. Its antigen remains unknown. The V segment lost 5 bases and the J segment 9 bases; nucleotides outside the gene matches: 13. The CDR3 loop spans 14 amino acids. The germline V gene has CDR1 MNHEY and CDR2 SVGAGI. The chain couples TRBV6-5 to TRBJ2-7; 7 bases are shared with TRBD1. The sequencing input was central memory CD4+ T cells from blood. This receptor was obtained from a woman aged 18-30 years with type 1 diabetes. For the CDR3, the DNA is TGTGCCAGCAGTGGATACTCGGACAGGTCCCTGCAGTACTTC. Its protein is CASSGYSDRSLQYF.